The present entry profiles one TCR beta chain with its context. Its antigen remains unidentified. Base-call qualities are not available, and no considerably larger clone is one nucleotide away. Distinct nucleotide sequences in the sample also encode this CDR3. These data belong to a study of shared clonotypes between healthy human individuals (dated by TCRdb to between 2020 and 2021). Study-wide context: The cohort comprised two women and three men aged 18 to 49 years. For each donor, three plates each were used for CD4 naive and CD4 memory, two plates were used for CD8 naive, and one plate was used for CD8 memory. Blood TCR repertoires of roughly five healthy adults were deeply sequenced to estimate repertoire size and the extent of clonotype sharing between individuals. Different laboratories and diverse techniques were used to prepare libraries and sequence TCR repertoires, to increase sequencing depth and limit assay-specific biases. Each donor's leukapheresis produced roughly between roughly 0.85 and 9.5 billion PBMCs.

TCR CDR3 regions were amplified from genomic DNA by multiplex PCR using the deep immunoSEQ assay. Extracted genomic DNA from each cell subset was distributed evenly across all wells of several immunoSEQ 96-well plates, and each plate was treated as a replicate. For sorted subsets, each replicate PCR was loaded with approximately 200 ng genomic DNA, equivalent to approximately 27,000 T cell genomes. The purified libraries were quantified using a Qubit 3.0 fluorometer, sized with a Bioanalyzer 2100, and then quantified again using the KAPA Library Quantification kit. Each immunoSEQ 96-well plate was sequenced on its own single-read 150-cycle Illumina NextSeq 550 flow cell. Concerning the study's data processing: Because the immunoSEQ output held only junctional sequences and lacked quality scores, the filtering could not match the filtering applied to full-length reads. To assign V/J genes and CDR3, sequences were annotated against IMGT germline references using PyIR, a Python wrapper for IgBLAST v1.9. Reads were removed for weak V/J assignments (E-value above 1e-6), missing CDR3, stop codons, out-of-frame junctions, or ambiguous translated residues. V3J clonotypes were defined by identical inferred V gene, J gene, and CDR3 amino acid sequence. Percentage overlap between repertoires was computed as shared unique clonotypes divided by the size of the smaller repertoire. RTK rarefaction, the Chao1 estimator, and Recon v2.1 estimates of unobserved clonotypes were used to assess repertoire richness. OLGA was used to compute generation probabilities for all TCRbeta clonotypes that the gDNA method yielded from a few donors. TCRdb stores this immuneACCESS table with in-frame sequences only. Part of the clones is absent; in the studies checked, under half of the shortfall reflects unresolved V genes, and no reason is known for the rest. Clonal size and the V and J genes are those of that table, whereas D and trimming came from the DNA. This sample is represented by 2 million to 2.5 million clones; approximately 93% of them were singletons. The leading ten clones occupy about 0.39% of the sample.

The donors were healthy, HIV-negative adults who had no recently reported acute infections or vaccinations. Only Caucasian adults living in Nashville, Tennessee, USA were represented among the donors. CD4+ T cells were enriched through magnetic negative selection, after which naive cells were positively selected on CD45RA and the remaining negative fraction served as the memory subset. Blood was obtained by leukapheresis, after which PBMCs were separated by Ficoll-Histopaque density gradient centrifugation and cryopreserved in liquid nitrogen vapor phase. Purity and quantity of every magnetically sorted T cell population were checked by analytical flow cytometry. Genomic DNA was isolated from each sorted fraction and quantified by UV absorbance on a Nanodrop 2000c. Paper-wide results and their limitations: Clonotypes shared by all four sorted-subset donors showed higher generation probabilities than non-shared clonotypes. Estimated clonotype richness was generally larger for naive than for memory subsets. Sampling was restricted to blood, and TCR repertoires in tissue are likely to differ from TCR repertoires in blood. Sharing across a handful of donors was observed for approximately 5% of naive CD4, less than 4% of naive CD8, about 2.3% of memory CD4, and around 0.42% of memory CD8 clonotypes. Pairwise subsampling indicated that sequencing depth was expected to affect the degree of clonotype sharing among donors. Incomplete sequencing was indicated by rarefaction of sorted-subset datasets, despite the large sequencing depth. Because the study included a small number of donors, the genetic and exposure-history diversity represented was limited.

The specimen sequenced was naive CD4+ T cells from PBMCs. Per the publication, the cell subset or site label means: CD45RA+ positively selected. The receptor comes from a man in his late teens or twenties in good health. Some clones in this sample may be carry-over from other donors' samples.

At the DNA level, the sequence is TGTGCCTGGAGTCTGACCCGCACAGATACGCAGTATTTT. This encodes CAWSLTRTDTQYF. The chain uses TRBV30 and TRBJ2-3; no D gene call is confident. The CDR3 starts with the cysteine, ends with the phenylalanine, and has 13 residues. Only the CDR3 DNA stays, 39 bases, in frame from base 1. CDR1 GTSNPN and CDR2 SVGIG were looked up in the germline V gene (reference sequence). V loses 2 bases, J loses 1 base, and the germline ends lie 7 bases apart. Reference TRBV30 and TRBJ2-3 genes cover what lies past the CDR3, so the full variable domain is SQTIHQWPATLVQPVGSPLSLECTVEGTSNPNLYWYRQAAGRGLQLLFYSVGIGQISSEVPQNLSASRPQDRQFILSSKKLLLSDSGFYLCAWSLTRTDTQYFGPGTRLTVL.